The T cell receptor beta chain described here comes from a study of T cells in Graves' hyperthyroidism and ophthalmopathy. The CDR3 regions of TCR beta were amplified from RNA transcripts. Using the HTBI primer set, a first-round RT-PCR was run on the TCR CDR3. TCRdb fed the multiplex PCR reads into MiXCR, producing one record per CDR3 protein. The profile shows over 250,000 distinct CDR3 sequences, roughly 20% of them singletons. The CDR3 is 14 residues long. Germline assignment: CDR1 SGHAT and CDR2 FQNNGV. Trimming left V 1 base short and J 4 bases short, with 11 bases between. This clonotype was observed many times.

This receptor was taken from a man in his thirties or forties with Graves' ophthalmopathy. The V gene is TRBV11-2, the J gene TRBJ2-7; D gene uncertain. The source material was blood. This CDR3 is CASSLVSAPYEQYF. CDR3 nucleotide sequence: TGTGCCAGCAGCTTAGTCTCGGCTCCGTACGAGCAGTACTTC.